The sample holds a few counts of the clone carrying this TCR beta chain. Its antigen remains unidentified. UMIs and a universal primer site were added when TCR cDNA was made by 5'RACE template switching. TCRdb processed the 5' RACE reads anew with MiXCR; each CDR3 protein has one entry. This table has around 300,000 distinct CDR3 sequences, about 4% appearing once. This entry is derived from a study of T cells after yellow fever vaccination. Across the study: Fractions low in cell number were prepared with SMART-Seq v4 Ultra Low Input. General study findings and limits: Contaminating bulk clonotypes could be abundant in FACS-sorted repertoires. The study re-detected most primary-vaccination clones after the booster (nearly 97% CD4, roughly 88% CD8).

Germline V CDR1 and CDR2: SGHNT, YENEEA. Trimming removed 4 bases at V and 5 bases at J, with 12 bases between. The CDR3 totals 14 residues. The source was PBMCs, collected 5 days after the yellow fever booster vaccination. V is TRBV11-3 and J is TRBJ2-1; D is unresolved. The origin of this receptor is a man aged 18 to 29 who received the YFV17D yellow fever vaccine. CDR3 amino acids: CASSSRTGDNEQFF. The CDR3 DNA reads TGTGCCAGCAGCTCGAGGACGGGCGACAATGAGCAGTTCTTC.